The next 15 T cell receptor beta chains were all read from a single sample in a study of CD8+ T cells in alopecia areata. RNA extraction was followed by reverse transcription into cDNA, which acted as the sequencing template. TCRdb's table, derived via immunoSEQ multiplex PCR, lists solely in-frame clones and lacks some. The table has 100,000 to 150,000 clones, over 60% seen once. Treatment of the sample: oral pan-JAK inhibitor, 5-10 mg twice daily. The material sequenced was CD4+ T cells sorted from blood, taken at week 4, from a patient treated with tofacitinib. Source of these receptors: a human donor with alopecia areata.

This clone was observed a few times. The chain carries TRBV29-1 and TRBJ2-3; D is perhaps TRBD1 or TRBD2 (5 bases each). Germline V gene data show CDR1 as SQVTM and CDR2 as ANQGSEA. The V and J ends lost 6 bases and 2 bases respectively, with 12 bases between them. This CDR3 is 13 amino acids long. The CDR3 here is CSVQVGATDTQYF. CDR3 bases: TGCAGCGTCCAGGTCGGGGCCACAGATACGCAGTATTTT.

J is TRBJ2-6 and V is TRBV14; tentatively, D is TRBD1 (5 bases). Trimming shortened V by 3 bases and J by 3 bases, and 6 bases separated the two germline ends. Looked up from germline, CDR1 is SGHDN and CDR2 is FVKESK. This CDR3 is 14 amino acids long. CDR3 DNA: TGTGCCAGCAGCCAGGGGCGTGGGGCCAACGTCCTGACTTTC. Protein product: CASSQGRGANVLTF.

The chain employs TRBV10-3 and TRBJ2-1; 12 bases fit TRBD2. This CDR3 is built from 13 residues. CDR1 ENHRY and CDR2 SYGVKD come from the germline V gene. J lost 9 bases, V lost 7 bases, and 4 bases had no gene match. CDR3 protein: CAIMLAGGTEQFF. CDR3 sequence (DNA): TGTGCCATCATGCTAGCGGGAGGGACTGAGCAGTTCTTC.

This chain links TRBV7-2 with TRBJ2-2; 8 nucleotides line up with TRBD2. With 4 bases clipped from V and 3 bases from J, the junction kept 7 bases outside the gene matches. CDR3 length: 16 amino acids. From germline, CDR1 is SGHTA and CDR2 FQGNSA. The CDR3 sequence: CASSSNGRGYTGELFF. CDR3 nucleotide sequence: TGTGCCAGCAGCTCCAACGGGAGGGGGTACACCGGGGAGCTGTTTTTT.

The rearrangement links TRBV7-2 to TRBJ2-7, with 7 nucleotides matching TRBD2. CDR1 is SGHTA, CDR2 FQGNSA, per germline. The CDR3 runs 15 residues. With V trimmed by 1 base and J by 0 bases, 3 bases remained unmatched. CDR3 DNA: TGTGCCAGCAGCTTAGGCGGGGACTACTCCTACGAGCAGTACTTC. Translation gives CASSLGGDYSYEQYF.

There are a few counts of this clone. The chain carries TRBV2 and TRBJ2-5; no reliable D call. V lost 3 bases and J 8 bases, leaving 7 bases between the germline ends. The CDR3 has 11 amino acids. Per germline, CDR1 SNHLY and CDR2 FYNNEI. CDR3 nucleotides: TGTGCCAGCAGTGACTCCGCTACCCAGTACTTC. Translating gives CASSDSATQYF.

This chain links TRBV7-3 with TRBJ2-3; TRBD2 matches 10 bases. Germline assignment: CDR1 SGHTA and CDR2 FQGTGA. Germline trimming cut 2 bases from V and 2 bases from J; bases unmatched to any gene: 4. The CDR3 has 16 residues. The CDR3: CASSLLAGAYTDTQYF. The CDR3 DNA reads TGTGCCAGCAGCTTACTAGCGGGAGCATACACAGATACGCAGTATTTT.

The V gene is TRBV7-9, the J gene TRBJ2-3; D not certain. The ends were cut back, 3 bases at V and 0 bases at J, with 7 bases in the middle. The CDR3 is made up of 14 amino acids. Looked up from germline, CDR1 is SEHNR and CDR2 is FQNEAQ (reference sequence). The CDR3 DNA follows: TGTGCCAGCAGCTTTAGCATTAGCACAGATACGCAGTATTTT. It codes for CASSFSISTDTQYF.

The chain couples TRBV29-1 to TRBJ1-2; D is unclear. CDR3 size: 14 residues. Germline lookup yields CDR1 SQVTM and CDR2 ANQGSEA. Trimming stripped 1 base from V and 4 bases from J, with 13 bases between. The CDR3 nucleotides are TGCAGCGTTGAAGCCCTTACGGGTCCCTATGGCTACACCTTC. Protein product: CSVEALTGPYGYTF.

The CDR3 DNA reads as TGTGCCAGCAGTGAAGGAGCACAGACCCAGTACTTC. It yields the protein CASSEGAQTQYF. The chain joins TRBV25-1 to TRBJ2-5, with D unclear. V was cut by 2 bases and J by 6 bases, with 7 bases left in between. In germline, CDR1 is MGHDK, CDR2 SYGVNS. The CDR3 runs to 12 residues.

The rearrangement links TRBV18 to TRBJ1-2; D gene ambiguous. The CDR3 is 13 residues long. V dropped 8 bases and J dropped 3 bases, with 13 bases sitting between them. Looked up from germline, CDR1 is KGHSH and CDR2 is LQKENI. The CDR3 DNA reads TGTGCCAGCACCCCCTCGGTGGACTATGGCTACACCTTC. Amino acid sequence: CASTPSVDYGYTF.

This clone has more than one count but fewer than ten. V gene TRBV2 combines with J gene TRBJ1-5; D may be TRBD1 (5 bases). V lost 2 bases and J lost 2, with 7 bases in between. The CDR3 consists of 14 residues. Germline V lookup: CDR1 SNHLY, CDR2 FYNNEI. The CDR3 nucleotides are TGTGCCAGCAGTGAAAGGGGCCGCAATCAGCCCCAGCATTTT. Amino acid sequence: CASSERGRNQPQHF.

In this sample, this clone turned up once. J is TRBJ2-7 and V is TRBV7-9, with 9 bases matching TRBD1. The V gene's germline CDR1 is SEHNR and CDR2 FQNEAQ (reference sequence). V gave up 3 bases and J gave up 6 bases; unmatched junction bases: 6. The CDR3 consists of 14 residues. CDR3 loop: CASSFAGTGREQYF. CDR3 nucleotide sequence: TGTGCCAGCAGCTTCGCCGGGACAGGGCGCGAGCAGTACTTC.

The chain combines TRBV4-1 with TRBJ1-2; no firm D call. The V gene's germline CDR1 is MGHRA and CDR2 YSYEKL. The CDR3 has 17 residues. Trimming shortened V by 3 bases and J by 8 bases, and 25 bases separated the two germline ends. The DNA of the CDR3 is TGCGCCAGCAGCCAGATCATGGGCATCCCCGTGGTGCGCGGCTACACCTTC. This encodes CASSQIMGIPVVRGYTF.

The chain carries TRBV7-8 and TRBJ1-1; unclear D gene. The CDR3 length is 15 residues. The germline V gene encodes CDR1 SGHVS and CDR2 FQNEAQ. Deletions cut 2 bases from V and 4 bases from J, with 14 bases between. DNA of the CDR3: TGTGCCAGCAGCTTAATCCGGGGAGGAGGCACTGAAGCTTTCTTT. Residues: CASSLIRGGGTEAFF.